Listed below are T cell receptor beta chains from one sample, sequenced in a study of breast tumors, draining lymph nodes, adjacent tissues. TCRdb analysed the multiplex PCR reads with MiXCR anew, one entry per CDR3 protein. The sample carries some 130,000 distinct CDR3 sequences, approximately 20% recorded once. The sequencing sample was made of axillary lymph node tissue. Source of these receptors: a female donor with breast cancer. Some clones in this sample may be carry-over from other donors' samples. Both conserved end residues are part of each CDR3. The order of the fields is CDR3 length, V gene, clone size, D gene, J gene, CDR3 protein, CDR3 DNA. The D gene is left open where the match is weak. The size entry is marked missing in some rows and otherwise reads once, few, many or a size class.

>15|TRBV12-3/TRBV12-4|many|TRBD2|TRBJ2-7
CASSLGGLAGDEQYF
TGTGCCAGCAGTTTAGGGGGACTAGCGGGAGACGAGCAGTACTTC
>14|TRBV6-5|few|TRBD1|TRBJ1-2
CASSGQGFDYGYTF
TGTGCCAGCAGCGGACAGGGGTTCGACTATGGCTACACCTTC
>16|TRBV4-1|many|NA|TRBJ2-7
CASSQETGQLGYEQYF
TGCGCCAGCAGCCAAGAAACTGGACAGCTCGGCTACGAGCAGTACTTC
>12|TRBV6-6|NA|NA|TRBJ1-2
CANSDGRYGYAF
TGTGCCAACAGTGATGGACGATACGGCTACGCCTTC
>16|TRBV3-1|NA|NA|TRBJ2-3
CAGSQGTDLETDTQYF
TGTGCCGGCAGCCAAGGGACGGACCTAGAGACAGATACGCAGTATTTT
>12|TRBV5-5|many|NA|TRBJ2-7
CASSRQSYEQYF
TGTGCCAGCAGCCGACAGTCCTACGAGCAGTACTTC
>15|TRBV9|many|NA|TRBJ2-1
CASSSSRPVGNEQFF
TGTGCCAGCAGCAGTAGCCGCCCCGTGGGCAATGAGCAGTTCTTC
>16|TRBV28|few|NA|TRBJ2-1
CASSMQRDSIYNEQFF
TGTGCCAGCAGTATGCAGAGGGACTCAATCTACAATGAGCAGTTCTTC
>18|TRBV6-5|many|TRBD2|TRBJ2-3
CASSSRLAGMTRADTQYF
TGTGCCAGCAGTTCACGACTAGCGGGTATGACAAGGGCGGATACGCAGTATTTT
>15|TRBV30|many|NA|TRBJ2-7
CAWSVSGHPSYEQYF
TGTGCCTGGAGTGTGTCCGGACACCCCTCCTACGAGCAGTACTTC